The rows below give T cell receptor beta chains drawn from one sample of a study of technical replicates of blood from a few donors. Method: immunoSEQ multiplex PCR; TCRdb's copy keeps in-frame clones and lacks some. This table holds approximately 90,000 clones, around 96% found once. Input material: T cells isolated from PBMCs. The receptors were gathered from a human donor in good health. The CDR3 runs from the conserved cysteine through the conserved F or W. Each record gives: V gene, clone size, J gene, D gene, CDR3 DNA, CDR3 protein. A D gene is named only where the DNA matches it firmly. For some rows the clone size is stated as once, few or many, or as a class when expanded; others skip it.

TRBV5-6	-	TRBJ2-2	TRBD1	TGTGCCAGCAGGGACAGGGGAAGCACCGGGGAGCTGTTTTTT	CASRDRGSTGELFF
TRBV19	-	TRBJ1-1	-	TGTGCCAGTACTGTGACTCTGACCACTGAAGCTTTCTTT	CASTVTLTTEAFF
TRBV4-1	once	TRBJ1-4	TRBD1	TGCGCCAGCAGCGGTATGGGACAGGGACTTGATGAAAAACTGTTTTTT	CASSGMGQGLDEKLFF
TRBV6-5	-	TRBJ1-2	-	TGTGCCAGCAGCTGGGACAATAACTATGGCTACACCTTC	CASSWDNNYGYTF
TRBV10-1	once	TRBJ1-1	TRBD1	TGCGCCAGCGCCGGGACAGGGCCGTACACTGAAGCTTTCTTT	CASAGTGPYTEAFF
TRBV23-1	-	TRBJ2-5	TRBD1	TGCGCCAGCACCCTACCGGGACAGGGTAAAGGTAACGTTCGAGAGACCCAGTACTTC	CASTLPGQGKGNVRETQYF
TRBV10-3	-	TRBJ1-1	-	TGTGCCATCAGTGATTCTATGGTACCGAACACTGAAGCTTTCTTT	CAISDSMVPNTEAFF
TRBV10-3	-	TRBJ2-7	-	TGTGCCATCAGTTATCTTAGCTCCTACGAGCAGTACTTC	CAISYLSSYEQYF
TRBV30	-	TRBJ1-2	-	TGTGCCTGGAGTGTGGTCAGGGGCTATGGCTACACCTTC	CAWSVVRGYGYTF
TRBV2	-	TRBJ1-1	-	TGTGCCAGCCACTCGTCCTCCTTCCTGGGCGCTGAAGCTTTCTTT	CASHSSSFLGAEAFF
TRBV7-2	-	TRBJ1-1	TRBD1	TGTGCCAGCAGCCCTGGGACAGGGGACGCAGCTTTCTTT	CASSPGTGDAAFF
TRBV7-2	once	TRBJ1-2	-	TGTGCCAGCAAAGCTTCTATAACAGATTATGGCTACACCTTC	CASKASITDYGYTF
TRBV15	-	TRBJ2-5	TRBD1	TGTGCCACCAGCAGAGAGGGGGGGACAGGGGTTTACCAGTACTTC	CATSREGGTGVYQYF
TRBV11-2	-	TRBJ2-6	-	TGTGCCAGCAGCCCGGGCGGGACAGTCCTCGGGTTGGGGGCCAACGTCCTGACTTTC	CASSPGGTVLGLGANVLTF
TRBV27	-	TRBJ1-4	TRBD1	TGTGCCAGCAGTTTGACAGGGTTTAATGAAAAACTGTTTTTT	CASSLTGFNEKLFF
TRBV28	-	TRBJ2-4	TRBD1	TGTGCCAGCAGTTTATTAGGGGGCGATGACAAAAACATTCAGTACTTC	CASSLLGGDDKNIQYF
TRBV23-1	-	TRBJ2-1	TRBD2	TGCGCCAGCAGTCATACAATGGGACTAGTAAAGAATGAGCAGTTCTTC	CASSHTMGLVKNEQFF
TRBV29-1	-	TRBJ1-2	TRBD1	TGCAGCGTTGAACATCGGACAGGCTATGGCTACACCTTC	CSVEHRTGYGYTF
TRBV30	-	TRBJ1-1	-	TGTGCCTGGAGTTCAGGGATAGGGGCGGAAGCTTTCTTT	CAWSSGIGAEAFF
TRBV25-1	once	TRBJ2-1	-	TGTGCCAGCAGGGAGAGGGACAATGAGCAGTTCTTC	CASRERDNEQFF
TRBV6-5	-	TRBJ1-5	-	TGTGCCAGCAGGTTATCAGGGAATCAGCCCCAGCATTTT	CASRLSGNQPQHF
TRBV25-1	-	TRBJ1-2	-	TGTGCCAGCAGTGAACCCGGCTATGGCTACACCTTC	CASSEPGYGYTF
TRBV6-1	-	TRBJ2-7	-	TGTGCCAGCAATCGACAGGAGTTCGGCGAGCAGTACTTC	CASNRQEFGEQYF
TRBV27	-	TRBJ2-7	-	TGTGCCAGCAGTTTAGACGCGGGGAGCTCCTACGAGCAGTACTTC	CASSLDAGSSYEQYF
TRBV15	-	TRBJ2-5	-	TGTGCCACCAGCCCGACAGCGGGAGAGACCCAGTACTTC	CATSPTAGETQYF
TRBV9	-	TRBJ1-1	-	TGTGCCAGCAGCGTAGTAGAGGCTGAAGCTTTCTTT	CASSVVEAEAFF
TRBV29-1	-	TRBJ2-5	-	TGCAGCTTCAGGGTTGGCGAGACCCAGTACTTC	CSFRVGETQYF
TRBV19	-	TRBJ1-6	-	TGTGCCAGTAGTCAATGGGCCAATTCACCCCTCCACTTT	CASSQWANSPLHF
TRBV6-5	-	TRBJ1-1	-	TGTGCCAGCAGTTACCAAATCAGGGGCACTGAAGCTTTCTTT	CASSYQIRGTEAFF
TRBV4-1	-	TRBJ2-7	TRBD2	TGCGCCAGCAGCCAAGTATACCCCGACCGACTAGCGGGTGATGGTTACGAGCAGTACTTC	CASSQVYPDRLAGDGYEQYF
TRBV18	-	TRBJ2-1	TRBD2	TGTGCCAGCTCACCGGGGCCGGGACTAGCGGGATTCAATGAGCAGTTCTTC	CASSPGPGLAGFNEQFF
TRBV7-6	-	TRBJ2-3	TRBD2	TGTGCCAGCAGCCCGCGGACTAGCGCTAGCACAGATACGCAGTATTTT	CASSPRTSASTDTQYF
TRBV9	-	TRBJ2-5	TRBD2	TGTGCCAGCAGCGTAGGGGCGAGCGGGGGGGCGGATCAGGAGACCCAGTACTTC	CASSVGASGGADQETQYF
TRBV7-9	-	TRBJ2-2	TRBD2	TGTGCCCTACGTCCTAGCGGACGTTCAACCGGGGAGCTGTTTTTT	CALRPSGRSTGELFF
TRBV7-9	-	TRBJ2-1	-	TGTGCCATCCTTAGCGGAATCTCCTACAATGAGCAGTTCTTC	CAILSGISYNEQFF
TRBV29-1	-	TRBJ2-3	-	TGCAGCGTTCAACAGGCAGATACGCAGTATTTT	CSVQQADTQYF